The 22 T cell receptor beta chains given below trace back to one sample, sequenced in a study of blood T cell repertoires in COVID-19 (dated by TCRdb to 2018 to 2020). Libraries were built with the immunoSEQ multiplex PCR assay. Here the immuneACCESS table is served through TCRdb, limited to in-frame sequences with V and J called. Missing clones are a known gap in these copies; in checked studies unresolved V genes cover under half, and the rest lacks a known reason. In all, the sample holds just over 95,000 clones, and 80% to 90% of those were seen once. Clones ranked in the top ten supply roughly 15% of the sample. The sample taken for sequencing was peripheral blood. Receptor source: a human donor in a cohort sampled during active COVID-19.

The gene calls are TRBV27 and TRBJ1-2; D remains unclear. With 5 bases removed from V and 7 bases from J, the gap between germline ends came to 14 bases. The CDR3 runs to 13 residues. Germline CDR1 is MNHEY and CDR2 is SMNVEV (reference sequence). CDR3 amino acids: CASSPGNQFGYTF. The CDR3 DNA follows: TGTGCCAGCAGTCCCGGGAACCAGTTTGGCTACACCTTC.

The rearrangement uses TRBV2 and TRBJ1-2, with 8 bases matching TRBD1. V was clipped by 6 bases and J by 0 bases; unmatched bases: 9. CDR3 length equals 16 residues. Germline CDR1 reads SNHLY; CDR2 reads FYNNEI. The chain's CDR3 is CASRWTGQPANYGYTF. The CDR3 DNA follows: TGTGCCAGCAGGTGGACAGGGCAACCAGCTAACTATGGCTACACCTTC.

CDR3 in amino acids: CASSLGTGTMETQYF. The CDR3 coding sequence is TGTGCCAGCAGTTTAGGCACAGGAACAATGGAGACCCAGTACTTC. V usage is TRBV27 and J usage is TRBJ2-5, with a tentative D call TRBD1 (5 bases). Trimming left V 2 bases short and J 5 bases short, with 15 bases between. The CDR3 is 15 residues long. Per the germline V gene, CDR1 is MNHEY and CDR2 is SMNVEV (reference sequence).

The chain uses TRBV28 and TRBJ2-7, with TRBD1 matching 12 bases. CDR1 is MDHEN and CDR2 is SYDVKM in the germline V gene. This CDR3 is 14 amino acids long. V shed 7 bases and J 4 bases; nucleotides not matched to a gene: 5. This CDR3 is CASNSGQGAYEQYF. DNA for the CDR3: TGTGCCAGCAACTCGGGACAGGGGGCATACGAGCAGTACTTC.

V gene TRBV28 combines with J gene TRBJ1-5; D unclear. Between the trimmed V and J ends, which lost 2 bases and 0 bases, there was a span of 23 bases. The CDR3 runs to 20 residues. Germline CDR1 reads MDHEN; CDR2 reads SYDVKM. The CDR3 region has the DNA TGTGCCAGCAGTTTACCGGAGTTCAGAGGCCCCCGTTATAGCAATCAGCCCCAGCATTTT. Its protein is CASSLPEFRGPRYSNQPQHF.

This chain uses TRBV18 with TRBJ2-7, with 9 bases fitting TRBD1. Germline loops: CDR1 KGHSH, CDR2 LQKENI. After removal of 1 base from V and 5 bases from J, the junction contained 12 bases not matched to a gene. This CDR3 has 17 amino acids. The CDR3 DNA reads TGTGCCAGCTCACCACGTTGGGCGACAGGGGGAAGAGACGAGCAGTACTTC. Translating gives CASSPRWATGGRDEQYF.

The chain joins TRBV30 to TRBJ2-7; D is unresolved. Germline V gene data show CDR1 as GTSNPN and CDR2 as SVGIG (reference sequence). Trimming removed 1 base from V and 4 bases from J, with 11 bases in between. This CDR3 is 13 amino acids long. CDR3 nucleotide sequence: TGTGCCTGGAGTGCACCTGCGTCTTACGAGCAGTACTTC. Translating gives CAWSAPASYEQYF. Complete variable domain (other parts from reference TRBV30 and TRBJ2-7): SQTIHQWPATLVQPVGSPLSLECTVEGTSNPNLYWYRQAAGRGLQLLFYSVGIGQISSEVPQNLSASRPQDRQFILSSKKLLLSDSGFYLCAWSAPASYEQYFGPGTRLTVT.

This clone was picked up a small number of times. V and J are TRBV6-5 and TRBJ2-1, with 8 bases aligning to TRBD2. The germline V gene encodes CDR1 MNHEY and CDR2 SVGAGI. The CDR3 has 15 amino acids. The V gene end was trimmed by 8 bases and the J gene end by 2 bases; junction bases not matched to a gene: 8. Here the CDR3 DNA reads TGTGCCAGCCGGCGGCCGGGGGGGCCCTACAATGAGCAGTTCTTC. Amino acid sequence: CASRRPGGPYNEQFF.

This clone was detected once. The J gene is TRBJ1-4, the V gene TRBV15, with a weak D call TRBD1 (5 bases). The V end lost 5 bases, the J end lost 0 bases, and 10 bases lay between the germline ends. The CDR3 consists of 15 residues. Germline CDR1 reads LNHNV; CDR2 reads YYDKDF (reference sequence). The CDR3: CATSPGRATNEKLFF. CDR3 in DNA: TGTGCCACCAGCCCAGGGAGGGCAACTAATGAAAAACTGTTTTTT. Drawing the rest from reference TRBV15 and TRBJ1-4, the complete variable domain is DAMVIQNPRYQVTQFGKPVTLSCSQTLNHNVMYWYQQKSSQAPKLLFHYYDKDFNNEADTPDNFQSRRPNTSFCFLDIRSPGLGDTAMYLCATSPGRATNEKLFFGSGTQLSVL.

This clone occurred once. The V gene is TRBV18, the J gene TRBJ1-1, with D uncertain. V lost 4 bases to trimming and J lost 1 base, with 7 bases between them. Germline lookup yields CDR1 KGHSH and CDR2 LQKENI. The CDR3 has 13 residues. The CDR3 DNA reads TGTGCCAGCTCACAACAGTGGAACACTGAAGCTTTCTTT. Translation: CASSQQWNTEAFF.

V gene TRBV6-5 combines with J gene TRBJ2-1, with D tentatively TRBD2 (5 bases). This CDR3 spans 14 amino acids. The V gene's germline CDR1 is MNHEY and CDR2 SVGAGI. V gave up 2 bases and J gave up 8 bases, with 13 bases separating them. CDR3: CASSYRSRRDEQFF. The CDR3, as DNA: TGTGCCAGCAGTTACAGATCCCGGCGGGATGAGCAGTTCTTC.

J is TRBJ1-6 and V is TRBV25-1; TRBD1 might be the D (6 bases). CDR1 is MGHDK and CDR2 is SYGVNS in the germline V gene. This CDR3 contains 14 residues. Trimming pared 3 bases from V and 5 bases from J, leaving 8 bases between. CDR3 nucleotides: TGTGCCAGCAGTGATCAGGGGAATAATTCACCCCTCCACTTT. It yields the protein CASSDQGNNSPLHF.

This clone was observed once. The J gene is TRBJ2-7, the V gene TRBV18; 8 bases fit TRBD2. Germline CDR1 is KGHSH and CDR2 is LQKENI. Trimming removed 3 bases from V and 3 bases from J; junction bases left unmatched: 4. The CDR3 has 14 amino acids. CDR3 DNA: TGTGCCAGCTCACCCGGGACTAGTAGCTACGAGCAGTACTTC. Translating gives CASSPGTSSYEQYF. Based on the CDR3 plus reference TRBV18 and TRBJ2-7, the full variable domain is NAGVMQNPRHLVRRRGQEARLRCSPMKGHSHVYWYRQLPEEGLKFMVYLQKENIIDESGMPKERFSAEFPKEGPSILRIQQVVRGDSAAYFCASSPGTSSYEQYFGPGTRLTVT.

The chain couples TRBV2 to TRBJ2-7, with D possibly being TRBD1 (6 bases). Germline V lookup: CDR1 SNHLY, CDR2 FYNNEI. This CDR3 is 16 amino acids long. The V end lost 5 bases, the J end lost 0 bases, and 17 bases lay between the germline ends. CDR3: CASSQYRDKISYEQYF. CDR3 bases: TGTGCCAGCAGTCAGTACCGGGACAAGATCTCCTACGAGCAGTACTTC.

V and J are TRBV28 and TRBJ2-1; D may be TRBD1 (5 bases). CDR3 length equals 14 residues. The V end was cut by 7 bases, the J end by 5 bases, with 15 bases between. Per germline, CDR1 MDHEN and CDR2 SYDVKM. Here the CDR3 reads CASTLWGVHNEQFF. The DNA of the CDR3 is TGTGCCAGCACCCTTTGGGGCGTACACAATGAGCAGTTCTTC.

This clone has a handful of counts. The genes are TRBV9 and TRBJ2-5; maybe TRBD2 (6 bases). Germline loops: CDR1 SGDLS, CDR2 YYNGEE. V was trimmed by 5 bases and J by 5 bases, leaving 22 bases between them. There are 16 residues in the CDR3. The DNA of the CDR3 is TGTGCCAGCAGTGAGACCGTTTACGGGAGCGGGGAGACCCAGTACTTC. Translation gives CASSETVYGSGETQYF.

This chain joins TRBV4-1 and TRBJ2-5, with 9 nucleotides matching TRBD2. Looked up from germline, CDR1 is MGHRA and CDR2 is YSYEKL. The CDR3 is 18 residues long. The V segment lost 0 bases and the J segment 2 bases; nucleotides outside the gene matches: 10. The CDR3 DNA sequence: TGCGCCAGCAGCCAAGAAGGGGCTAGCGGGGCCAGACAAGAGACCCAGTACTTC. Its translation: CASSQEGASGARQETQYF.

The chain combines TRBV19 with TRBJ2-7, with TRBD1 matching 9 bases. Germline CDR1 LNHDA, CDR2 SQIVND (reference sequence). The length of the CDR3 is 12 residues. Trimming took 9 bases from V and 2 from J; bases not matched to a gene: 2. As DNA, the CDR3 is TGTGCCAGCCGACAGGGGGCCTACGAGCAGTACTTC. Protein: CASRQGAYEQYF. The entire variable domain, with the rest obtained from reference TRBV19 and TRBJ2-7, is as follows: DGGITQSPKYLFRKEGQNVTLSCEQNLNHDAMYWYRQDPGQGLRLIYYSQIVNDFQKGDIAEGYSVSREKKESFPLTVTSAQKNPTAFYLCASRQGAYEQYFGPGTRLTVT.

The chain recombines TRBV27 with TRBJ2-1; 9 bases agree with TRBD1. Trimming cost V 6 bases and J 7 bases; bases outside gene matches: 7. This CDR3 comprises 14 residues. Germline CDR1 is MNHEY and CDR2 is SMNVEV (reference sequence). In DNA, the CDR3 is TGTGCCAGCAGAACAGGGGGCGAGCAGAATGAGCAGTTCTTC. As protein: CASRTGGEQNEQFF.

This rearrangement joins TRBV27 to TRBJ2-7; 11 bases are a match to TRBD2. The V segment lost 6 bases and the J segment 0 bases; nucleotides outside the gene matches: 7. Looked up from germline, CDR1 is MNHEY and CDR2 is SMNVEV (reference sequence). CDR3 size: 16 residues. The CDR3 loop is CASSLAGGRHSYEQYF. CDR3 coding DNA: TGTGCCAGCAGCCTAGCGGGGGGCAGACACTCCTACGAGCAGTACTTC.

This clone was detected only a few times. The chain has TRBV7-9 and TRBJ2-7, with 11 positions matching TRBD2. There are 15 residues in the CDR3. The V gene end was trimmed by 5 bases and the J gene end by 3 bases; junction bases not matched to a gene: 6. Germline V gene lookup returns CDR1 SEHNR and CDR2 FQNEAQ (reference sequence). The CDR3 loop is CASSQLAGDFYEQYF. The CDR3 DNA sequence: TGTGCCAGCAGCCAACTAGCGGGAGATTTCTACGAGCAGTACTTC.

This chain uses TRBV5-6 with TRBJ2-7; a weak D match, TRBD1 (5 bases). Germline CDR1 SGHDT, CDR2 YYEEEE. The CDR3 is 15 amino acids. V was cut by 0 bases and J by 2 bases, with 12 bases left in between. The CDR3 nucleotides are TGTGCCAGCAGCTTGGGGGGCAGCTTGCCCTACGAGCAGTACTTC. It translates to CASSLGGSLPYEQYF.